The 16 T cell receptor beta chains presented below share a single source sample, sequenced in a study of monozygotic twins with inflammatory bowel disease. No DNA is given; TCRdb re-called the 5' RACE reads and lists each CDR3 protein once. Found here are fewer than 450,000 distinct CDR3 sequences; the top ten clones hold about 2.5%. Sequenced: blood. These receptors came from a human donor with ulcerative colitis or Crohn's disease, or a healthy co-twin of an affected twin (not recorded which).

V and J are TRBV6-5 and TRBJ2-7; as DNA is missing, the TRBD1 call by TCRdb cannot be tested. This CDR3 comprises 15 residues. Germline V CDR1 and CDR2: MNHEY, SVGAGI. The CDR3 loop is CASSYLYGGIHEQYF.

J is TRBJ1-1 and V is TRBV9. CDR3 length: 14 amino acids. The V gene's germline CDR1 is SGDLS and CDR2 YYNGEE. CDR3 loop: CASSVAPENTEAFF.

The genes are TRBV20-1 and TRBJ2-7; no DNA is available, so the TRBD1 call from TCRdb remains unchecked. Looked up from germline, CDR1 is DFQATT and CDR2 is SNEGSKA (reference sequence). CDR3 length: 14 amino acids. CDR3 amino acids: CSASRTGRLYEQYF.

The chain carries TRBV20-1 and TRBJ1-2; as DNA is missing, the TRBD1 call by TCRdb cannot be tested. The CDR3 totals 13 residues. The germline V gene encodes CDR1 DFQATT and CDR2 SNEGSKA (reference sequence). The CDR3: CSAAAKGEGGYTF.

CDR3 sequence reads: CASSLMAGTDTGELFF. J is TRBJ2-2 and V is TRBV5-1; TCRdb lists TRBD2, though no DNA is available to test this call. CDR1 is SGHRS, CDR2 YFSETQ, per germline. The CDR3 contains 16 residues.

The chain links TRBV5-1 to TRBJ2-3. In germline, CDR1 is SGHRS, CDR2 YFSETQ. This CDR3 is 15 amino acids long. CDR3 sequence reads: CASSLLGQPTDTQYF.

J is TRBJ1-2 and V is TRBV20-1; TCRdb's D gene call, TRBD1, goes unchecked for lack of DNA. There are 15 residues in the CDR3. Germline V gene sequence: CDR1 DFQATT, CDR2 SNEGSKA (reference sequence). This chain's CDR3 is CSAFSTRGNNYGYTF.

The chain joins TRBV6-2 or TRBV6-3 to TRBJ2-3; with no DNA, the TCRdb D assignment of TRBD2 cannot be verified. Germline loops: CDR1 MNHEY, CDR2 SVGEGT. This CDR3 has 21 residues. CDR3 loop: CASSYPKVRGAGIAGTDTQYF.

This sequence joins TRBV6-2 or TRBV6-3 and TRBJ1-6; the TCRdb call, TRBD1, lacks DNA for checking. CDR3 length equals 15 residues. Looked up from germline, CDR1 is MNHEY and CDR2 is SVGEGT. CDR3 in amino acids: CASSYGGSPNSPLHF.

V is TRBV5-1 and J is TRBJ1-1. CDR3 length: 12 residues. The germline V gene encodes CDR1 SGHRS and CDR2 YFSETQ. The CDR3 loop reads CASSLDNTEAFF.

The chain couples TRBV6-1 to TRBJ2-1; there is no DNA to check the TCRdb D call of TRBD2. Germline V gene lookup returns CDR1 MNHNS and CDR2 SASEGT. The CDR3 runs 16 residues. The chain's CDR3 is CASSRLLLAGGTEQFF.

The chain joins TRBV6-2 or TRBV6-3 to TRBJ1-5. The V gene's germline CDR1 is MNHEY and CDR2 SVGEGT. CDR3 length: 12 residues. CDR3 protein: CASRRDYQPQHF.

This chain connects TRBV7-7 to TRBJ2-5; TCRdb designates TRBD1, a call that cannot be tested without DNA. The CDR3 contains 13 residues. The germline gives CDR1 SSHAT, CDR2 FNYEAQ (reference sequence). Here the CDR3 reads CASSFTGEETQYF.

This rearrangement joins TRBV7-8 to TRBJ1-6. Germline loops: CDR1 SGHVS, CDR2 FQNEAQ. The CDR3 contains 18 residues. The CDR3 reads CASSLGMRESSYNSPLHF.

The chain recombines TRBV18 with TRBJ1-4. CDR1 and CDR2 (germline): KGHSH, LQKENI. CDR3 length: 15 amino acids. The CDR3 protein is CASSPRTEPNEKLFF. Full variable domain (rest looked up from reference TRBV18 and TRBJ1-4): NAGVMQNPRHLVRRRGQEARLRCSPMKGHSHVYWYRQLPEEGLKFMVYLQKENIIDESGMPKERFSAEFPKEGPSILRIQQVVRGDSAAYFCASSPRTEPNEKLFFGSGTQLSVL.

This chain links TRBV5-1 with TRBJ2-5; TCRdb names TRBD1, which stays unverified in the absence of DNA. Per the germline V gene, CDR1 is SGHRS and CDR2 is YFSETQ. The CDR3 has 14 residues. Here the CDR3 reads CASNPTWGLETQYF.